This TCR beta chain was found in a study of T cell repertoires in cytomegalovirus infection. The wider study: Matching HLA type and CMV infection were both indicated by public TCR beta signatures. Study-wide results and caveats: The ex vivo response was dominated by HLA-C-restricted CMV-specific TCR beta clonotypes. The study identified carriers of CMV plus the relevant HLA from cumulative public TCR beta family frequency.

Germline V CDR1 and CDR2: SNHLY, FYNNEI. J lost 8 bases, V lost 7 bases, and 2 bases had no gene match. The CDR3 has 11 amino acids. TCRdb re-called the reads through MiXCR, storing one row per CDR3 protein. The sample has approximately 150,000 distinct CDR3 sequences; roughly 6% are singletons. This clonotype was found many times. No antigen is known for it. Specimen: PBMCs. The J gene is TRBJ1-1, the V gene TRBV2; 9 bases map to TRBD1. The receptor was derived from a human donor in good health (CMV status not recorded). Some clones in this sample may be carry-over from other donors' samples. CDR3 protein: CASNDRGEAFF. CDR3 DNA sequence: TGTGCCAGCAATGACAGGGGGGAAGCTTTCTTT.